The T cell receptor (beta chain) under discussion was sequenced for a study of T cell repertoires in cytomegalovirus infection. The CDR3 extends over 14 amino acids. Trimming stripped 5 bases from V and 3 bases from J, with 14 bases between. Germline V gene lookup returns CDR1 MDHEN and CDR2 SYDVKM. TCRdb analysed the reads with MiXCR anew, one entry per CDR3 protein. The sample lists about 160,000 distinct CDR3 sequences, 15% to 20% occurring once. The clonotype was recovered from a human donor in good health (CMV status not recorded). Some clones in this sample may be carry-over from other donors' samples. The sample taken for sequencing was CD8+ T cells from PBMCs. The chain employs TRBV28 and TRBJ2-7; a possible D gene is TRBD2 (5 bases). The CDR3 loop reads CASSPIRRDYEQYF. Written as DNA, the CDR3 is TGTGCCAGCAGTCCAATCCGCCGGGACTACGAGCAGTACTTC.